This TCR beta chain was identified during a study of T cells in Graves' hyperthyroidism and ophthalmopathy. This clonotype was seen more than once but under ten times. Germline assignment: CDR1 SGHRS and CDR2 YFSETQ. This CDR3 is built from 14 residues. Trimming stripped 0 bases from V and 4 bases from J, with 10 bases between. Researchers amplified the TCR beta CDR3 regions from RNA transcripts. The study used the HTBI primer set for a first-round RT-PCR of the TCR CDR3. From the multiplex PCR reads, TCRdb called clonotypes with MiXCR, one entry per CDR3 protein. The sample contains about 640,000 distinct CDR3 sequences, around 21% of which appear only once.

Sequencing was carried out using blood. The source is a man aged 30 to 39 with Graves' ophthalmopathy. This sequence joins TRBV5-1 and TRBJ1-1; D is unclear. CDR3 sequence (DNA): TGCGCCAGCAGCTTGGCCCAGAGTGGCACTGAAGCTTTCTTT. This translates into CASSLAQSGTEAFF.